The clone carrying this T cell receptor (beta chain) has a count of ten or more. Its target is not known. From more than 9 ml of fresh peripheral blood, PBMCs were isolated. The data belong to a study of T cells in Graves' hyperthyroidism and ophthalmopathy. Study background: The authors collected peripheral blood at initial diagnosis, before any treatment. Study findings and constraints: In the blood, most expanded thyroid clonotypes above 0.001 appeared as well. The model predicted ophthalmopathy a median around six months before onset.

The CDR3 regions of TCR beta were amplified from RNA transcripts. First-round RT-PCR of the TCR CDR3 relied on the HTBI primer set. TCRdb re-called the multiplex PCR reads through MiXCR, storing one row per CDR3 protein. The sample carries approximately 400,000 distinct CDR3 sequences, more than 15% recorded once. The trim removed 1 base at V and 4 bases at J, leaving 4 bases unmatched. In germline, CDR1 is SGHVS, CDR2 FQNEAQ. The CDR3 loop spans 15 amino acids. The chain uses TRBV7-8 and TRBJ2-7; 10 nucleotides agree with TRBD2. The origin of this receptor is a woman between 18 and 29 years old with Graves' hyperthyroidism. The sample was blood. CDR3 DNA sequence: TGTGCCAGCAGCTTAGTGTCTAGCGGGAGTTACGAGCAGTACTTC. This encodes CASSLVSSGSYEQYF.